This T cell receptor (beta chain) appears in the sequencing data of a study of T cell responses to AZD1222 COVID-19 vaccine. Study-wide results and limits: Once two AZD1222 doses were given, Spike-specific TCR breadth and depth went up. A mostly white British donor set with more females was recruited, and clonal diversity was possibly underestimated. Only 5 or 6 people who got AZD1222 tested seropositive at baseline. The study reported that nearly half of spike-specific TCRs target unmutated variant regions.

As to this clone: Antigen specificity is unknown.

Libraries were prepared by immunoSEQ multiplex PCR; TCRdb keeps only in-frame clonotypes and omits some of them. The sample has around 99,000 clones; around 90% are singletons. Trimming removed 5 bases at V and 4 bases at J, with 9 bases between. Germline V CDR1 and CDR2: SGHTA, FQGNSA. This CDR3 region has 13 residues. The receptor was derived from an adult in good health. The input for sequencing was peripheral blood, taken on day 0 of MenACWY control vaccination. The V and J genes are TRBV7-2 and TRBJ1-5; D not certain. The CDR3 loop is CASSTTWNQPQHF. Here the CDR3 DNA reads TGTGCCAGCAGCACCACATGGAATCAGCCCCAGCATTTT.